These 11 T cell receptor beta chains came from one sample sequenced in a study of shared clonotypes between healthy human individuals. Generated by immunoSEQ multiplex PCR, the TCRdb table keeps only in-frame clones and is missing some. The table shows 2,500,000 or so clones, with 93% occurring only once. Sequencing input: naive CD4+ T cells from PBMCs. Subset here: CD45RA+ positively selected. These receptor sequences come from a man younger than 35 in good health. Some clones in this sample may be carry-over from other donors' samples.

For the CDR3, the DNA is TGTGCCAGCACCCCAAGTCCCCCGGCTACGCAGTATTTT. It translates to CASTPSPPATQYF. This chain uses TRBV7-2 with TRBJ2-3; unclear D gene. CDR1 is SGHTA and CDR2 is FQGNSA in the germline V gene. The CDR3 loop spans 13 amino acids. Trimming cost V 7 bases and J 8 bases, with 16 bases left between them.

This clone showed up just once. The chain joins TRBV7-6 to TRBJ2-5; D possibly corresponds to TRBD1 (6 bases). Gene TRBJ2-7 matches the end of the DNA better, so the J call may be wrong. Per the germline V gene, CDR1 is SGHVS and CDR2 is FNYEAQ. This CDR3 is built from 14 residues. This CDR3 is CASSLGGRGDEQYF. In nucleotides, the CDR3 is TGTGCCAGCAGCTTAGGTGGCAGGGGCGACGAGCAGTACTTC.

This chain uses TRBV19 with TRBJ2-5; D may match TRBD1 or TRBD2 (5 bases each). V dropped 6 bases and J dropped 2 bases, with 16 bases sitting between them. The germline CDR1 and CDR2 sequences are LNHDA and SQIVND (reference sequence). The CDR3 covers 15 residues. The CDR3 reads CASRPTGTPQETQYF. CDR3 DNA: TGTGCCAGTAGACCAACCGGGACGCCGCAAGAGACCCAGTACTTC. Full variable domain (missing parts from reference TRBV19 and TRBJ2-5): DGGITQSPKYLFRKEGQNVTLSCEQNLNHDAMYWYRQDPGQGLRLIYYSQIVNDFQKGDIAEGYSVSREKKESFPLTVTSAQKNPTAFYLCASRPTGTPQETQYFGPGTRLLVL.

This chain connects TRBV5-1 to TRBJ2-1; 10 nucleotides agree with TRBD2. This CDR3 has 15 residues. Unmatched junction bases numbered 4, after V lost 4 bases and J lost 3 bases. CDR1 and CDR2 (germline): SGHRS, YFSETQ. The CDR3 sequence: CASSAAGGGYNEQFF. CDR3 in DNA: TGCGCCAGCAGCGCAGCGGGAGGGGGCTACAATGAGCAGTTCTTC.

The rearrangement links TRBV5-4 to TRBJ2-5; 9 nucleotides agree with TRBD2. This CDR3 comprises 16 residues. The germline V gene encodes CDR1 SGHNT and CDR2 YYREEE (reference sequence). V trimming: 0 bases; J trimming: 2 bases; junction bases outside the gene matches: 5. The CDR3 bases are TGTGCCAGCAGCTTGGGATTAGCGGGAGAGCAAGAGACCCAGTACTTC. Its protein is CASSLGLAGEQETQYF.

Worth noting for this clone: The junction departs from the called germline gene at one end, perhaps through a read error. The chain has TRBV5-1 and TRBJ2-7; TRBD2 is a possible D gene (6 bases). This CDR3 is 12 amino acids long. The germline gives CDR1 SGHRS, CDR2 YFSETQ. CDR3 amino acids: CASSLLPGLDAF. Written as DNA, the CDR3 is TGCGCCAGCAGCCTACTCCCGGGACTCGATGCATTC.

The V gene is TRBV7-2, the J gene TRBJ2-1, with D possibly being TRBD1 or TRBD2 (6 bases each). The germline gives CDR1 SGHTA, CDR2 FQGNSA. Trimming pared 2 bases from V and 4 bases from J, leaving 12 bases between. The CDR3 runs 15 residues. CDR3 region: CASSLTTGAYNEQFF. CDR3 coding DNA: TGTGCCAGCAGCTTAACCACGGGGGCTTACAATGAGCAGTTCTTC.

V gene TRBV28 combines with J gene TRBJ2-3; maybe TRBD1 (6 bases). V was trimmed by 5 bases and J by 0 bases, leaving 12 bases between them. The CDR3 runs to 15 residues. Germline assignment: CDR1 MDHEN and CDR2 SYDVKM. The CDR3, as DNA: TGTGCCAGCAGTCGCCCAGGGGTCAGCACAGATACGCAGTATTTT. This sequence encodes CASSRPGVSTDTQYF.

This clone was picked up a small number of times. Other nucleotide sequences in the sample specify the same CDR3. The CDR3 coding sequence is TGCAGCGTGACCAGGGGAACTGAAGCTTTCTTT. Amino acid sequence: CSVTRGTEAFF. The genes are TRBV29-1 and TRBJ1-1, with a weak D call TRBD1 (6 bases). Germline V gene sequence: CDR1 SQVTM, CDR2 ANQGSEA. Trimming cost V 6 bases and J 5 bases, with 10 bases left between them. CDR3 size: 11 residues.

V is TRBV30 and J is TRBJ2-2; 9 nucleotides agree with TRBD2. V shed 5 bases and J 5 bases; nucleotides not matched to a gene: 6. Germline V lookup: CDR1 GTSNPN, CDR2 SVGIG (reference sequence). This CDR3 comprises 14 residues. The CDR3 DNA reads TGTGCCTGGTTTAGCGGGAGAACAACCGGGGAGCTGTTTTTT. It is translated as CAWFSGRTTGELFF.

This clone was seen just once. The chain uses TRBV7-2 and TRBJ1-2; TRBD1 might be the D (6 bases). V dropped 3 bases and J dropped 6 bases, with 14 bases sitting between them. CDR1 is SGHTA, CDR2 FQGNSA, per germline. The CDR3 runs 14 residues. The CDR3 spells CASSLGRGVDGYTF. The CDR3 DNA reads TGTGCCAGCAGCTTGGGCAGGGGAGTTGATGGCTACACCTTC.